The rows below give T cell receptor beta chains drawn from one sample of a study of T cells in Graves' hyperthyroidism and ophthalmopathy. Using its own MiXCR run on the multiplex PCR reads, TCRdb lists one record per CDR3 protein. The sample lists more than 350,000 distinct CDR3 sequences, roughly 15% occurring once. What was sequenced was blood. The source of these receptors is a woman aged 25 to 39 with Graves' hyperthyroidism that later progressed to Graves' ophthalmopathy. The CDR3 runs from the conserved cysteine through the conserved F or W. Fields, in order: J gene, D gene, CDR3 length, V gene, clone size, CDR3 DNA, CDR3 protein. The D gene is left open where the match is weak. Not all rows give a size; the values are once, few, many and, for expanded clones, a class.

TRBJ2-6 | TRBD1 | 18 | TRBV7-9 | NA | TGTGCCAGCAGACCCCCTGAGGGGGCCCGGTCTGGGGCCAACGTCCTGACTTTC | CASRPPEGARSGANVLTF
TRBJ1-1 | NA | 14 | TRBV28 | few | TGTGCCAGCAGTTTTGGAAACTGGGGCACTGAAGCTTTCTTT | CASSFGNWGTEAFF
TRBJ2-3 | TRBD1 | 13 | TRBV2 | many | TGTGCCAATCTAGCAGGGGGAAGAGATACGCAGTATTTT | CANLAGGRDTQYF
TRBJ1-2 | TRBD1 | 13 | TRBV12-3/TRBV12-4 | many | TGTGCCAGCAGGGGACAGGGGAGCTATGGCTACACCTTC | CASRGQGSYGYTF
TRBJ2-2 | TRBD1 | 17 | TRBV2 | few | TGTGCCAGCAGCAGACAAACCGGGACAGAGAACACCGGGGAGCTGTTTTTT | CASSRQTGTENTGELFF
TRBJ2-3 | TRBD2 | 17 | TRBV5-1 | many | TGCGCCAGCAGTCACACCGGACTAGCGGACCACACAGATACGCAGTATTTT | CASSHTGLADHTDTQYF
TRBJ1-1 | TRBD1 | 18 | TRBV7-2 | few | TGTGCCAGCAGCTTTGACAGGGTTTCGAGGGTATACGGCACTGAAGCTTTCTTT | CASSFDRVSRVYGTEAFF
TRBJ2-7 | TRBD2 | 17 | TRBV20-1 | NA | TGCAGTGCTAGAGATCGGCTAGCGGGAGGGTTCACCTACGAGCAGTACTTC | CSARDRLAGGFTYEQYF
TRBJ2-2 | NA | 11 | TRBV10-2 | NA | TGCGCCAGCAGTGATGACGGGGAGCTGTTTTTT | CASSDDGELFF
TRBJ2-6 | NA | 19 | TRBV27 | many | TGTGCCAGCTCAGGTGGGACGAGAGGGTTTTGGTCTGGGGCCAACGTCCTGACTTTC | CASSGGTRGFWSGANVLTF
TRBJ2-1 | TRBD2 | 17 | TRBV19 | many | TGTGCCAGTAGTAGTACTAGCGGGAGCCCGATCTACAATGAGCAGTTCTTC | CASSSTSGSPIYNEQFF
TRBJ2-7 | NA | 15 | TRBV5-1 | few | TGCGCCAGCAGCCAGACCTGGACCGGGTTGGACGAGCAGTACTTC | CASSQTWTGLDEQYF
TRBJ1-1 | NA | 16 | TRBV28 | many | TGTGCCAGCAGTTTGGCGGCCGAGGGACCAAACACTGAAGCTTTCTTT | CASSLAAEGPNTEAFF
TRBJ2-4 | NA | 14 | TRBV3-1 | many | TGTGCCAGCAGCCTGCGGGGTGCCAAAAACATTCAGTACTTC | CASSLRGAKNIQYF
TRBJ2-1 | TRBD2 | 20 | TRBV10-2 | few | TGCGCCAGCAGTGAGCCGGGACTAGCGGGAGGGCCGAACTCCTACAATGAGCAGTTCTTC | CASSEPGLAGGPNSYNEQFF
TRBJ1-1 | NA | 16 | TRBV13 | many | TGTGCCAGCAGCTTTAAGAGGGTCATCTCGAACACTGAAGCTTTCTTT | CASSFKRVISNTEAFF
TRBJ2-1 | NA | 16 | TRBV27 | NA | TGTGCCAGCAGTCCCCTCGCTGCCCAGGGTCCCAATGAGCAGTTCTTC | CASSPLAAQGPNEQFF
TRBJ1-2 | TRBD1 | 14 | TRBV10-3 | many | TGTGCCATCAGGGTCGGACAGGGAGAAATGGCCTACACCTTC | CAIRVGQGEMAYTF
TRBJ2-3 | TRBD2 | 15 | TRBV4-2 | NA | TGTGCCAGCAGCCCCGGGACTAGCGGGAGAGATGCGCAGTATTTT | CASSPGTSGRDAQYF
TRBJ1-1 | NA | 18 | TRBV27 | many | TGTGCCAGCAGTTTTAGGTCACCACCTTTTTTTGAGAACACTGAAGCTTTCTTT | CASSFRSPPFFENTEAFF
TRBJ2-1 | NA | 17 | TRBV7-2 | many | TGTGCCAGCAGCTTACGGGTGGGTTACCAACGATCCAATGAGCAGTTCTTC | CASSLRVGYQRSNEQFF
TRBJ2-1 | NA | 15 | TRBV24-1 | many | TGTGCCACCAGTGGTAGTTACGGGCTAGACAATGAGCAGTTCTTC | CATSGSYGLDNEQFF
TRBJ1-6 | NA | 13 | TRBV10-3 | many | TGTGCCATCAGTGAGTCCGCGAACTCACCCCTCCACTTT | CAISESANSPLHF
TRBJ1-2 | TRBD1 | 14 | TRBV28 | NA | TGTGCCAGCAAAGGGACAGGGCCCGAGTGGGGCTACACCTTC | CASKGTGPEWGYTF
TRBJ1-6 | TRBD1 | 16 | TRBV6-7 | few | TGTGCCAGCAGTGACAGGGGGCCCATCTATAATTCACCCCTCCACTTT | CASSDRGPIYNSPLHF
TRBJ2-1 | NA | 15 | TRBV28 | NA | TGTGCCAGCAGTCCCTCGAGCGGCACCTACAATGAGCAGTTCTTC | CASSPSSGTYNEQFF
TRBJ2-7 | TRBD2 | 18 | TRBV11-2 | many | TGTGCCAGCAGCCGCAGGCGCACTAGCGGGGAAAAGGTCTACGAGCAGTACTTC | CASSRRRTSGEKVYEQYF
TRBJ2-7 | NA | 15 | TRBV25-1 | many | TGTGCCAGCACCACGGGGGAGAATGCCGCCTACGAGCAGTACTTC | CASTTGENAAYEQYF
TRBJ2-5 | TRBD2 | 14 | TRBV20-1 | NA | TGCAGTGTCTCCTGGGGACTATGGGGAGAGACCCAGTACTTC | CSVSWGLWGETQYF
TRBJ2-7 | NA | 14 | TRBV5-6 | NA | TGTGCCAGCAGCTTACCCGGGGAAAGGGACGAGCAGTACTTC | CASSLPGERDEQYF
TRBJ2-5 | NA | 14 | TRBV10-2 | NA | TGCGCCAGCAGTGAGAGTTCACCCCAAGAGACCCAGTACTTC | CASSESSPQETQYF
TRBJ2-7 | NA | 13 | TRBV29-1 | many | TGCAGCGTGGGGACACTTGCGGGCGACGAGCAGTACTTC | CSVGTLAGDEQYF
TRBJ1-1 | NA | 12 | TRBV20-1 | many | TGCAGTGCTAGAGGGATGATAGCTGAAGCTTTCTTT | CSARGMIAEAFF
TRBJ2-6 | NA | 16 | TRBV6-1 | many | TGTGCCAGCAGTACCATTGCGGGAAGTGGGGCCAACGTCCTGACTTTC | CASSTIAGSGANVLTF
TRBJ2-7 | NA | 14 | TRBV19 | few | TGTGCCAGTAGTATAGCCCCAGGGAGCGACGAGCAGTACTTC | CASSIAPGSDEQYF
TRBJ2-1 | TRBD2 | 15 | TRBV30 | NA | TGTGCCTGGAGTAAGACTAGCGACTCCTACAATGAGCAGTTCTTC | CAWSKTSDSYNEQFF
TRBJ1-4 | NA | 11 | TRBV6-1 | many | TGTGCCAGCAGGGGGGCGATTAAACTGTTTTTT | CASRGAIKLFF
TRBJ2-1 | NA | 17 | TRBV11-2 | many | TGTGCCAGCAGCCCGGGGAGGACACCCGAGTTTAACAATGAGCAGTTCTTC | CASSPGRTPEFNNEQFF
TRBJ2-5 | NA | 15 | TRBV7-6 | many | TGTGCCAGCAGCTTGCAGGCTGAGGGGCAAGAGACCCAGTACTTC | CASSLQAEGQETQYF
TRBJ1-5 | NA | 16 | TRBV4-2 | many | TGTGCCAGCAGCCCCGCCGGGACTCCGCTCACCCAGCCCCAGCATTTT | CASSPAGTPLTQPQHF
TRBJ1-4 | NA | 13 | TRBV20-1 | NA | TGCAGTGCTAGAGATATTGGGAATGAAAAACTGTTTTTT | CSARDIGNEKLFF
TRBJ2-7 | NA | 13 | TRBV19 | NA | TGTGCCAGTAGTGTAGCGAGAACCTACGAGCAGTACTTC | CASSVARTYEQYF
TRBJ2-7 | NA | 14 | TRBV5-1 | few | TGCGCCAGCAGCTTAACGGGGACCCACTACGAGCAGTACTTC | CASSLTGTHYEQYF
TRBJ2-1 | NA | 13 | TRBV5-4 | NA | TGTGCCAGCAGCTTGACCAATACCAATGAGCAGTTCTTC | CASSLTNTNEQFF
TRBJ1-2 | TRBD1 | 15 | TRBV27 | many | TGTGCCAGCAGTTTGACGGGACAGGGATACACGGGCTACACCTTC | CASSLTGQGYTGYTF
TRBJ2-1 | TRBD2 | 14 | TRBV27 | many | TGTGCCAGCAGTCCGGGACTAGCGGGTAGCTATTGGTTCTTC | CASSPGLAGSYWFF
TRBJ1-4 | TRBD1 | 15 | TRBV30 | many | TGTGCCTGGAGTGTAGTACAGGACAGGGGCGAAAAACTGTTTTTT | CAWSVVQDRGEKLFF
TRBJ1-5 | TRBD1 | 18 | TRBV6-1 | many | TGTGCCAGCAGTGAGGGTCCCCTCGGACAGGGGGTCAATCAGCCCCAGCATTTT | CASSEGPLGQGVNQPQHF
TRBJ1-2 | NA | 15 | TRBV18 | many | TGTGCCAGCTCACCAGGTCCTGATCCCACTCCAGGCTACACCTTC | CASSPGPDPTPGYTF
TRBJ1-2 | NA | 11 | TRBV3-1 | many | TGTGCCAGCAGCCAGGGACAATTCTACACCTTC | CASSQGQFYTF
TRBJ2-2 | TRBD2 | 14 | TRBV10-3 | once | TGTGCCAGCCCGGCTAGCGGGGGGGCCGGGGAGCTGTTTTTT | CASPASGGAGELFF
TRBJ2-5 | TRBD1 | 12 | TRBV20-1 | NA | TGCAGTGCAGGGGACAGCCAAGAGACCCAGTACTTC | CSAGDSQETQYF
TRBJ1-4 | NA | 16 | TRBV18 | many | TGTGCCAGCTCACCACGGCCGGGGGTGACTAATGAAAAACTGTTTTTT | CASSPRPGVTNEKLFF